A single sample gave rise to the 9 T cell receptor beta chains below, sequenced in a study of beta chain features in type 1 diabetes. The investigators reverse transcribed all of the isolated RNA, so they sequenced expressed TCRB transcripts. Assay: immunoSEQ multiplex PCR; the TCRdb copy retains only in-frame clones and omits some. The profile covers just over 600,000 clones, with around 15% appearing a single time and approximately 0.093% taken by the ten largest. Sequencing was done on a sample of naive CD4+ T cells from blood. The receptors shown here come from a man younger than 35 in good health.

V and J are TRBV13 and TRBJ2-7; 8 nucleotides agree with TRBD1. V was pared by 3 bases and J by 2 bases, with 3 bases of the junction left unmatched. Germline V gene sequence: CDR1 PRHDT, CDR2 FYEKMQ (reference sequence). The CDR3 runs 14 residues. The CDR3 DNA follows: TGTGCCAGCAGCTTTAGGGACAGGACCTACGAGCAGTACTTC. The encoded protein is CASSFRDRTYEQYF. Full variable domain (missing parts from reference TRBV13 and TRBJ2-7): AAGVIQSPRHLIKEKRETATLKCYPIPRHDTVYWYQQGPGQDPQFLISFYEKMQSDKGSIPDRFSAQQFSDYHSELNMSSLELGDSALYFCASSFRDRTYEQYFGPGTRLTVT.

CDR3 in amino acids: CASSSWTSETYEQYF. For the CDR3, the DNA is TGTGCCAGCAGCTCCTGGACTAGCGAGACCTACGAGCAGTACTTC. The V gene is TRBV7-8, the J gene TRBJ2-7; 9 nucleotides match TRBD2. The CDR3 totals 15 residues. Germline V gene data show CDR1 as SGHVS and CDR2 as FQNEAQ. The V gene end was trimmed by 4 bases and the J gene end by 2 bases; junction bases not matched to a gene: 6.

The genes are TRBV7-6 and TRBJ1-4; D uncertain. From germline, CDR1 is SGHVS and CDR2 FNYEAQ. V lost 5 bases and J lost 0, with 10 bases in between. The CDR3 contains 15 residues. The CDR3 bases are TGTGCCAGCAGCCGGCAGCGCGCAACTAATGAAAAACTGTTTTTT. This encodes CASSRQRATNEKLFF.

This clone was seen a handful of times. The chain is built from TRBV19 and TRBJ1-1; 9 positions match TRBD1. The CDR3 contains 14 residues. The germline V gene has CDR1 LNHDA and CDR2 SQIVND (reference sequence). Trimming cost V 6 bases and J 2 bases; bases outside gene matches: 4. Here the CDR3 DNA reads TGTGCCAGTAGCGAAACAGGGGGCAACACTGAAGCTTTCTTT. It codes for CASSETGGNTEAFF.

The table lists this clone with a few counts. J is TRBJ2-5 and V is TRBV7-9, with TRBD1 matching 7 bases. The CDR3 runs 15 residues. V dropped 6 bases and J dropped 5; count of bases not matched to a gene: 12. Germline CDR1 SEHNR, CDR2 FQNEAQ (reference sequence). The CDR3 loop reads CASSYLMGQMETQYF. CDR3 sequence (DNA): TGTGCCAGCAGTTACTTAATGGGACAGATGGAGACCCAGTACTTC.

The chain uses TRBV29-1 and TRBJ1-4, with D hard to call. Trimming left V 2 bases short and J 14 bases short, with 18 bases between. The germline V gene encodes CDR1 SQVTM and CDR2 ANQGSEA. The CDR3 length is 13 residues. The DNA for the CDR3 is TGCAGCGTTGAACGGGGAGCCGGAACTGGGCTGTTTTTT. It yields the protein CSVERGAGTGLFF.

The chain employs TRBV6-1 and TRBJ1-1; 7 bases match TRBD1. The V gene's germline CDR1 is MNHNS and CDR2 SASEGT. Losses at the gene ends were 7 bases for V and 1 base for J; bases not matched to a gene: 9. This CDR3 region has 15 residues. The CDR3 sequence: CASNSQGRGNTEAFF. The DNA for the CDR3 is TGTGCCAGCAACTCACAGGGGAGGGGGAACACTGAAGCTTTCTTT.

The V gene is TRBV18, the J gene TRBJ1-1; D is uncertain. The germline CDR1 and CDR2 sequences are KGHSH and LQKENI. With 2 bases removed from V and 5 bases from J, the gap between germline ends came to 15 bases. The CDR3 has 15 residues. The CDR3, as DNA: TGTGCCAGCTCACCAGCAGGAAGGAGTAGGACTGAAGCTTTCTTT. Translated: CASSPAGRSRTEAFF.

This clone has a handful of counts. CDR3 sequence (DNA): TGTGCCAGTAGCGTGACAGGGGGTACCGGGGAGCTGTTTTTT. It yields the protein CASSVTGGTGELFF. V is TRBV19 and J is TRBJ2-2, with 9 bases matching TRBD1. The CDR3 loop spans 14 amino acids. The germline gives CDR1 LNHDA, CDR2 SQIVND (reference sequence). Germline trimming cut 6 bases from V and 5 bases from J; bases unmatched to any gene: 4.